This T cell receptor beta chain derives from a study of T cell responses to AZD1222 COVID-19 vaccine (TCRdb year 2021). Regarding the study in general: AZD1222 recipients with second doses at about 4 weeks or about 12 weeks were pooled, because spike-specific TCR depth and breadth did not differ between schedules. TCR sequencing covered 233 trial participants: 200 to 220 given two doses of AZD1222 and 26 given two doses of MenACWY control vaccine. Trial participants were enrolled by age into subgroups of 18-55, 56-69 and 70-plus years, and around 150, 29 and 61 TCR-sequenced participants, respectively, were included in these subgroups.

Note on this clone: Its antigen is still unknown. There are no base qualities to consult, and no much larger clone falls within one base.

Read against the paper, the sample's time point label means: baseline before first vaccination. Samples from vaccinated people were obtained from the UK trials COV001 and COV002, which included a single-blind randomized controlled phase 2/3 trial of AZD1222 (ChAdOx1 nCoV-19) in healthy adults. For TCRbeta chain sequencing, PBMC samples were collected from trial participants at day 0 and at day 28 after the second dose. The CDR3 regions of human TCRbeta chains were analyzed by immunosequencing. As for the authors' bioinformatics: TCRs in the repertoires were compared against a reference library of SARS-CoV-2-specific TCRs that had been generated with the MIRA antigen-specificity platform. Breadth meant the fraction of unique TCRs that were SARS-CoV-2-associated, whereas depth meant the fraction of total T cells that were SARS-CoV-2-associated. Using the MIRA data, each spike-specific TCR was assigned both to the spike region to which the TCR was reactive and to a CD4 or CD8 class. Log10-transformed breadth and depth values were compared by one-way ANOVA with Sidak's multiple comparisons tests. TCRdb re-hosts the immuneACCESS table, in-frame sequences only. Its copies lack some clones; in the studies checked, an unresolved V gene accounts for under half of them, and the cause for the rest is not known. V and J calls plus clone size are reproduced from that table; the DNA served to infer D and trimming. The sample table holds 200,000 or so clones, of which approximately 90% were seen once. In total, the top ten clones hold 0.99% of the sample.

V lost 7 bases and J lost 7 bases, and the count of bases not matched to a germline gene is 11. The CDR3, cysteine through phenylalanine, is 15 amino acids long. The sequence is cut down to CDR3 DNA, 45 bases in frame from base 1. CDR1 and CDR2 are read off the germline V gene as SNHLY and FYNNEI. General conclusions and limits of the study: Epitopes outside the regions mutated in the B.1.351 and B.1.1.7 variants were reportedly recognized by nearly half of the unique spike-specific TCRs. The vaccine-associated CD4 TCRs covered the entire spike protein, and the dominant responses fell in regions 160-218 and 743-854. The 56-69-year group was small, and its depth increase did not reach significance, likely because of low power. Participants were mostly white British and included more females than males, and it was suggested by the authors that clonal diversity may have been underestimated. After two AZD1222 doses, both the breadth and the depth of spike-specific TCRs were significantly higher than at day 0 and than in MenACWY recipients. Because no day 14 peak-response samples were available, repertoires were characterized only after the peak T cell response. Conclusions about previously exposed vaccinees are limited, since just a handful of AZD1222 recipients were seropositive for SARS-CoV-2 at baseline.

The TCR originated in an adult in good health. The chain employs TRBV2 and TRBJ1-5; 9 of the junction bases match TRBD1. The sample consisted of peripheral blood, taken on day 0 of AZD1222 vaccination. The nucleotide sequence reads TGTGCCAGCACTGGGGGGACAGGGAGGGTCCAGCCCCAGCATTTT. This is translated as CASTGGTGRVQPQHF.